The 29 T cell receptor beta chains reported below all come from one sample, sequenced in a study of cytomegalovirus exposure and HLA in healthy donors. Amplification used 60 Vbeta primers and 13 Jbeta primers. The data were produced by immunoSEQ multiplex PCR, yet TCRdb's version contains in-frame clones alone and is incomplete. The sample carries roughly 180,000 clones, 75% to 85% recorded once. The sample taken for sequencing was PBMCs. The receptors stem from a woman aged 25 to 39 in good health and CMV-seropositive.

This clone was seen only once. The chain recombines TRBV6-1 with TRBJ1-5, with 7 bases lining up with TRBD1. Germline-derived CDR1 and CDR2 are MNHNS and SASEGT. V gave up 1 base and J gave up 5 bases; unmatched junction bases: 5. The CDR3 sequence is 15 residues long. CDR3 DNA sequence: TGTGCCAGCAGTGAAGTGGCAGGGGGGCATCAGCCCCAGCATTTT. This sequence encodes CASSEVAGGHQPQHF.

This chain uses TRBV5-6 with TRBJ2-7, with unresolved D. The germline V gene encodes CDR1 SGHDT and CDR2 YYEEEE. CDR3 length: 14 amino acids. V dropped 4 bases and J dropped 2 bases, with 13 bases sitting between them. In DNA form, the CDR3 reads TGTGCCAGCAGCCTAGGTCGTCCAACCTACGAGCAGTACTTC. Amino acid sequence: CASSLGRPTYEQYF.

The chain recombines TRBV5-8 with TRBJ1-2; no definite D call. This CDR3 region has 10 residues. Trimming pared 5 bases from V and 7 bases from J, leaving 6 bases between. Germline CDR1 SGHTS, CDR2 YDEGEE. DNA for the CDR3: TGTGCCAGCAGGAGGGTTGGCTACACCTTC. Translated: CASRRVGYTF. Based on the CDR3 plus reference TRBV5-8 and TRBJ1-2, the full variable domain is EAGVTQSPTHLIKTRGQQATLRCSPISGHTSVYWYQQALGLGLQFLLWYDEGEERNRGNFPPRFSGRQFPNYSSELNVNALELEDSALYLCASRRVGYTFGSGTRLTVV.

This clone was found once. V usage is TRBV28 and J usage is TRBJ1-5, with 9 bases matching TRBD1. J gave up 6 bases and V 4 bases, and 10 bases lay outside the gene matches. This CDR3 has 16 amino acids. CDR1 MDHEN and CDR2 SYDVKM come from the germline V gene. CDR3 amino acids: CASSSPMTGGFQPQHF. The CDR3 bases are TGTGCCAGCAGTTCCCCTATGACAGGGGGGTTTCAGCCCCAGCATTTT. The complete variable domain, with remaining parts taken from reference TRBV28 and TRBJ1-5, reads DVKVTQSSRYLVKRTGEKVFLECVQDMDHENMFWYRQDPGLGLRLIYFSYDVKMKEKGDIPEGYSVSREKKERFSLILESASTNQTSMYLCASSSPMTGGFQPQHFGDGTRLSIL.

This clone was seen just once. The chain links TRBV18 to TRBJ2-7; D is perhaps TRBD2 (6 bases). CDR1 is KGHSH, CDR2 LQKENI, per germline. Between the trimmed V and J ends, which lost 6 bases and 1 base, there was a span of 22 bases. The CDR3 is 17 amino acids. Here the CDR3 DNA reads TGTGCCAGCTCGCGTTCCGTTGCCGGGACTCATTCCTACGAGCAGTACTTC. This sequence encodes CASSRSVAGTHSYEQYF.

This chain connects TRBV21-1 to TRBJ1-3; the D segment call TRBD1 is taken from the table without a DNA check. TRBV21-1 is deemed a pseudogene. CDR3 length equals 17 residues. The CDR3 DNA follows: TGTGCCAGCAGCAAAGAGACAGGGAACAACTCTGGAAACACCATATATTTT. This translates into CASSKETGNNSGNTIYF.

Here the CDR3 reads CASSSPAGAQETQYF. The CDR3 DNA sequence: TGTGCCAGTAGTTCCCCAGCGGGAGCACAAGAGACCCAGTACTTC. The genes are TRBV19 and TRBJ2-5; 8 bases are a match to TRBD2. Germline CDR1 and CDR2: LNHDA and SQIVND (reference sequence). Trimming cost V 5 bases and J 2 bases; bases outside gene matches: 7. The CDR3 loop spans 15 amino acids.

This chain joins TRBV30 and TRBJ2-7; the match to TRBD1 covers 9 bases. After removal of 4 bases from V and 7 bases from J, the junction contained 8 bases not matched to a gene. The CDR3 loop spans 13 amino acids. Per germline, CDR1 GTSNPN and CDR2 SVGIG (reference sequence). This chain's CDR3 is CAWIRTGVGEQYF. CDR3 coding DNA: TGTGCCTGGATACGGACAGGGGTTGGGGAGCAGTACTTC.

This chain joins TRBV6-5 and TRBJ1-1; no clear D gene. The V end was cut by 0 bases, the J end by 1 base, with 6 bases between. The CDR3 contains 14 residues. CDR1 is MNHEY, CDR2 SVGAGI, per germline. Written as DNA, the CDR3 is TGTGCCAGCAGTTACTCGAGTTCGAACACTGAAGCTTTCTTT. Encoded protein: CASSYSSSNTEAFF.

On this clone itself: The CDR3 does not close with the conserved phenylalanine or tryptophan, likely indicating a read error. The limits of the CDR3 on the DNA are not certain, so only TCRdb's listed CDR3 is given. The chain recombines TRBV5-6 with TRBJ2-4; TRBD1 was called by the table and not checked on the DNA. Germline V CDR1 and CDR2: SGHDT, YYEEEE. Ends included, the CDR3 has 13 residues. CDR3 protein: CASSLGITGTVSV.

The V gene is TRBV19, the J gene TRBJ1-5, with D unresolved. V lost 3 bases and J 0 bases, leaving 6 bases between the germline ends. Germline CDR1 is LNHDA and CDR2 is SQIVND (reference sequence). The CDR3 spans 14 residues. The DNA for the CDR3 is TGTGCCAGTAGTATCGCAGTTAGCAATCAGCCCCAGCATTTT. Translated, it gives CASSIAVSNQPQHF.

This clone was seen only a few times. This rearrangement joins TRBV7-9 to TRBJ2-1; a weak D match, TRBD1 (7 bases). The CDR3 is 15 residues long. The germline CDR1 and CDR2 sequences are SEHNR and FQNEAQ (reference sequence). Trimming removed 5 bases from V and 9 bases from J, with 20 bases in between. The CDR3 bases are TGTGCCAGCAGCAAGGGGGCTAGCGCGCGTGGTGAGCAGTTCTTC. Residues: CASSKGASARGEQFF.

This clone was seen a few times. This CDR3 is also generated by other DNA sequences in the sample. The gene calls are TRBV28 and TRBJ2-7; D is perhaps TRBD1 (6 bases). The CDR3 covers 13 residues. The ends were cut back, 3 bases at V and 3 bases at J, with 9 bases in the middle. Germline CDR1 is MDHEN and CDR2 is SYDVKM. The CDR3 DNA reads as TGTGCCAGCAGTTTGCCACAGGGCTACGAGCAGTACTTC. It is translated as CASSLPQGYEQYF.

V gene TRBV4-1 combines with J gene TRBJ1-5; 11 bases map to TRBD1. The J segment lost 2 bases and the V segment lost 0 bases, leaving 0 bases of the junction unmatched. The CDR3 runs to 16 residues. In germline, CDR1 is MGHRA, CDR2 YSYEKL. The CDR3 loop reads CASSQEGQGGNQPQHF. The CDR3 DNA sequence: TGCGCCAGCAGCCAAGAGGGACAGGGGGGCAATCAGCCCCAGCATTTT.

The genes are TRBV5-4 and TRBJ2-2, with 8 bases matching TRBD2. This CDR3 is 14 amino acids long. Germline V gene lookup returns CDR1 SGHNT and CDR2 YYREEE (reference sequence). Trimming cost V 5 bases and J 7 bases; bases outside gene matches: 7. In nucleotides, the CDR3 is TGTGCCAGCAGTCCGGGACTAGTTGACGGGGAGCTGTTTTTT. It is translated as CASSPGLVDGELFF.

This clone was observed a handful of times. The rearrangement joins TRBV5-6 to TRBJ2-1; TRBD2 matches at 11 bases. This CDR3 comprises 18 residues. The V gene's germline CDR1 is SGHDT and CDR2 YYEEEE. Unmatched junction bases numbered 14, after V lost 3 bases and J lost 6 bases. The CDR3 DNA follows: TGTGCCAGCAGCTACCTAGGGGATAGCGGGAGGGCTATCAATGAGCAGTTCTTC. Its protein is CASSYLGDSGRAINEQFF.

The gene calls are TRBV9 and TRBJ2-2; TRBD2 might be the D (6 bases). The CDR3 is 15 amino acids. V gave up 4 bases and J gave up 5 bases, with 15 bases separating them. Germline CDR1 and CDR2: SGDLS and YYNGEE. This chain's CDR3 is CASSPYLGGTGELFF. CDR3 nucleotide sequence: TGTGCCAGCAGCCCCTACCTCGGGGGTACCGGGGAGCTGTTTTTT.

The chain is built from TRBV5-4 and TRBJ2-5; TRBD1 agrees at 8 bases. The CDR3 length is 15 residues. With 0 bases clipped from V and 2 bases from J, the junction kept 3 bases outside the gene matches. The V gene's germline CDR1 is SGHNT and CDR2 YYREEE (reference sequence). The CDR3 spells CASSLDRGSQETQYF. DNA of the CDR3: TGTGCCAGCAGCTTGGACAGGGGGTCGCAAGAGACCCAGTACTTC.

The rearrangement links TRBV5-1 to TRBJ2-2; 7 nucleotides align to TRBD2. Germline V gene data show CDR1 as SGHRS and CDR2 as YFSETQ. This CDR3 is 13 amino acids long. Trimming took 6 bases from V and 4 from J; bases not matched to a gene: 3. The CDR3 DNA reads TGCGCCAGCATAGCGGGTGGCACCGGGGAGCTGTTTTTT. Amino acids: CASIAGGTGELFF.

The chain couples TRBV2 to TRBJ2-3, with 7 bases fitting TRBD2. V lost 4 bases and J lost 5; bases outside the gene matches: 9. CDR1 SNHLY and CDR2 FYNNEI come from the germline V gene. The CDR3 is 15 residues long. In DNA, the CDR3 is TGTGCCAGCAGTGCCCGCGGGAGTCCGGAAGATACGCAGTATTTT. It codes for CASSARGSPEDTQYF.

This clone was counted a single time. One end of the junction does not line up with germline, which may come from a read error. The rearrangement links TRBV6-5 to TRBJ2-3, with no clear D. Germline CDR1 MNHEY, CDR2 SVGAGI. This CDR3 is 15 amino acids long. CDR3 bases: TGTGCCATCAGTGGAAGCGAGGAAAGCACAGATACGCAGTATTTT. Translation: CAISGSEESTDTQYF.

V and J are TRBV5-6 and TRBJ2-5; TRBD1 matches at 10 bases. The end of the DNA fits TRBJ2-7 better, so the J call may be wrong. The CDR3 extends over 19 amino acids. From germline, CDR1 is SGHDT and CDR2 YYEEEE. The CDR3 here is CASSFPGTGALPSSYEQYF. CDR3 bases: TGTGCCAGCAGCTTTCCCGGGACAGGGGCCCTCCCCAGCTCCTACGAGCAGTACTTC.

This chain links TRBV30 with TRBJ2-1; 7 bases map to TRBD2. Germline V CDR1 and CDR2: GTSNPN, SVGIG (reference sequence). Trimming removed 3 bases from V and 8 bases from J; junction bases left unmatched: 7. The CDR3 is 13 amino acids. The CDR3, as DNA: TGTGCCTGGAGGGCGGGAGTTTGGGATGAGCAGTTCTTC. Translation gives CAWRAGVWDEQFF.

The rearrangement joins TRBV5-1 to TRBJ2-2, with D tentatively TRBD2 (6 bases). The V gene lost 4 bases and the J gene lost 2 bases, with 12 bases spanning the gap. The CDR3 is made up of 15 amino acids. CDR1 and CDR2 from the germline V gene are SGHRS and YFSETQ. The chain's CDR3 is CASSPSSGNTGELFF. The CDR3 coding sequence is TGCGCCAGCAGCCCAAGTAGCGGTAACACCGGGGAGCTGTTTTTT.

The chain employs TRBV4-2 and TRBJ2-7; the match to TRBD2 covers 14 bases. The CDR3 totals 17 residues. Germline values: CDR1 LGHNA, CDR2 YNFKEQ. Trimming removed 1 base from V and 2 bases from J; junction bases left unmatched: 4. CDR3 loop: CASSQGGGLAGAYEQYF. The CDR3 bases are TGTGCCAGCAGCCAAGGGGGGGGACTAGCGGGGGCCTACGAGCAGTACTTC.

The chain carries TRBV6-5 and TRBJ1-1; TRBD1 aligns across 8 bases. Germline-derived CDR1 and CDR2 are MNHEY and SVGAGI. The CDR3 sequence is 15 residues long. The ends lost 7 bases at V and 1 base at J; junction bases unmatched: 8. The chain's CDR3 is CASTPGQGRNTEAFF. CDR3 sequence (DNA): TGTGCCAGCACCCCCGGACAGGGAAGGAACACTGAAGCTTTCTTT.

The rearrangement joins TRBV11-3 to TRBJ1-1; 9 positions match TRBD1. The trim removed 7 bases at V and 6 bases at J, leaving 9 bases unmatched. Germline V lookup: CDR1 SGHNT, CDR2 YENEEA. This CDR3 has 14 amino acids. CDR3 sequence reads: CASMRDREVAEAFF. DNA of the CDR3: TGTGCCAGCATGCGGGACAGGGAAGTGGCTGAAGCTTTCTTT.

This chain uses TRBV5-8 with TRBJ1-3; 10 positions agree with TRBD1. The CDR3 runs 17 residues. Per the germline V gene, CDR1 is SGHTS and CDR2 is YDEGEE. The junction had 13 bases not matched to a gene; V was cut back by 10 bases and J by 0 bases. The CDR3 bases are TGTGCCTCAGATCGGACAGGGGGAAGCCGCTCTGGAAACACCATATATTTT. Its translation: CASDRTGGSRSGNTIYF.

DNA of the CDR3: TGTGCCAGCAGCCCCCATCCCAGACAGCCGGGAGTGCTGTTTTTT. This translates into CASSPHPRQPGVLFF. This chain links TRBV6-1 with TRBJ2-2; weak D call: TRBD2 (6 bases). Germline CDR1 MNHNS, CDR2 SASEGT. Trimming cost V 6 bases and J 13 bases, with 24 bases left between them. CDR3 size: 15 residues.